Below are 27 T cell receptor beta chains sequenced from a single sample in a study of shared clonotypes between healthy human individuals. Measured with immunoSEQ multiplex PCR; TCRdb has only the in-frame clones, and not every one. The table has around 720,000 clones, less than 80% seen once. Sequenced input: memory CD4+ T cells sorted from blood. Subset specified: CD45RA-negative fraction. Receptors originate from a woman in her thirties in good health.

In its sample, this clone was seen a few times. The chain couples TRBV9 to TRBJ1-5; 8 positions agree with TRBD1. The CDR3 loop spans 14 amino acids. Germline trimming cut 7 bases from V and 5 bases from J; bases unmatched to any gene: 8. CDR1 is SGDLS, CDR2 YYNGEE, per germline. CDR3 protein: CASPRQGFDQPQHF. As DNA, the CDR3 is TGTGCCAGCCCTCGACAGGGGTTCGATCAGCCCCAGCATTTT.

This chain connects TRBV5-4 to TRBJ2-2, with 8 bases matching TRBD2. Trimming at V came to 4 bases and at J to 3 bases, leaving 8 bases not matched to a gene. The CDR3 covers 16 residues. Germline CDR1 is SGHNT and CDR2 is YYREEE (reference sequence). The CDR3 region has the DNA TGTGCCAGCAGCACCCGGACTAGCAGCTACACCGGGGAGCTGTTTTTT. Translation: CASSTRTSSYTGELFF.

The CDR3 bases are TGCAGCGTTGTAGGGACAGGGGCACCTAATGGAAACACCATATATTTT. Amino acids: CSVVGTGAPNGNTIYF. The V gene is TRBV29-1, the J gene TRBJ1-3, with TRBD1 matching over 10 bases. The CDR3 extends over 16 amino acids. V trimming: 4 bases; J trimming: 3 bases; junction bases outside the gene matches: 9. Germline-derived CDR1 and CDR2 are SQVTM and ANQGSEA. Drawing the rest from reference TRBV29-1 and TRBJ1-3, the complete variable domain is SAVISQKPSRDICQRGTSLTIQCQVDSQVTMMFWYRQQPGQSLTLIATANQGSEATYESGFVIDKFPISRPNLTFSTLTVSNMSPEDSSIYLCSVVGTGAPNGNTIYFGEGSWLTVV.

This clone has only a few counts. The CDR3 region has the DNA TGCGCCAGCAGTGATGTCTTCTCTGGGGCCAACGTCCTGACTTTC. Translated, it gives CASSDVFSGANVLTF. The chain combines TRBV10-1 with TRBJ2-6; D remains ambiguous. Per germline, CDR1 WNHNN and CDR2 SYGVQD (reference sequence). This CDR3 spans 15 amino acids. V dropped 3 bases and J dropped 0 bases, with 6 bases sitting between them.

The chain has TRBV11-2 and TRBJ2-1, with a weak D call TRBD1 (5 bases). Germline-derived CDR1 and CDR2 are SGHAT and FQNNGV. The CDR3 length is 14 residues. The germline V and J ends were trimmed by 2 bases and 5 bases, with 10 bases remaining between them. DNA of the CDR3: TGTGCCAGCAGCTTACGACAGACGAACAATGAGCAGTTCTTC. This translates into CASSLRQTNNEQFF.

CDR3 DNA: TGTGCCAGTAGTTTGGGACAGGGAGCCGAAAAACTGTTTTTT. Its translation: CASSLGQGAEKLFF. V and J are TRBV19 and TRBJ1-4; 9 nucleotides match TRBD1. The germline V gene has CDR1 LNHDA and CDR2 SQIVND (reference sequence). The CDR3 loop spans 14 amino acids. The junction had 6 bases not matched to a gene; V was cut back by 5 bases and J by 8 bases.

The V and J genes are TRBV27 and TRBJ1-5, with TRBD1 matching 7 bases. J gave up 6 bases and V 7 bases, and 6 bases lay outside the gene matches. The germline CDR1 and CDR2 sequences are MNHEY and SMNVEV (reference sequence). The CDR3 runs to 13 residues. This CDR3 is CASKKGAGQPQHF. The CDR3 bases are TGTGCCAGCAAAAAGGGGGCTGGTCAGCCCCAGCATTTT.

The chain carries TRBV28 and TRBJ2-5, with a tentative D call TRBD2 (5 bases). The J call is uncertain, as TRBJ2-7 better fits the DNA end. The V gene's germline CDR1 is MDHEN and CDR2 SYDVKM. CDR3 length: 12 residues. This CDR3 reads CASSRRDYEQYF. As DNA, the CDR3 is TGTGCCAGCAGTCGCCGGGACTACGAGCAGTACTTC.

V usage is TRBV4-1 and J usage is TRBJ1-5; D remains ambiguous. The CDR3 has 13 amino acids. The germline V and J ends were trimmed by 3 bases and 6 bases, with 9 bases remaining between them. Germline V gives CDR1 MGHRA, CDR2 YSYEKL. The CDR3 loop reads CASSQRIPQPQHF. The CDR3 DNA follows: TGCGCCAGCAGCCAGAGGATTCCTCAGCCCCAGCATTTT.

This chain joins TRBV29-1 and TRBJ1-2; D may be TRBD1 (6 bases). Trimming removed 1 base from V and 6 bases from J, with 9 bases in between. This CDR3 spans 12 amino acids. Germline CDR1 SQVTM, CDR2 ANQGSEA. For the CDR3, the DNA is TGCAGCGTTGAAGTAAAGGGGGATGGCTACACCTTC. Protein sequence: CSVEVKGDGYTF.

Written as DNA, the CDR3 is TGTGCCAGCAGTTTAATCCAGAACACCGGGGAGCTGTTTTTT. This translates into CASSLIQNTGELFF. V is TRBV6-5 and J is TRBJ2-2; D not certain. V was pared by 4 bases and J by 1 base, with 7 bases between. Germline CDR1 and CDR2: MNHEY and SVGAGI. This CDR3 contains 14 residues.

This clone was seen at least ten times. The genes are TRBV15 and TRBJ2-2; 10 bases align to TRBD1. V shed 0 bases and J 7 bases; nucleotides not matched to a gene: 8. Germline assignment: CDR1 LNHNV and CDR2 YYDKDF (reference sequence). The CDR3 is 17 amino acids. The CDR3 sequence is CATSRDKGQGLGGELFF. For the CDR3, the DNA is TGTGCCACCAGCAGAGATAAGGGACAGGGGTTAGGCGGGGAGCTGTTTTTT.

This sequence joins TRBV6-5 and TRBJ2-2; D remains ambiguous. CDR1 MNHEY and CDR2 SVGAGI come from the germline V gene. V was pared by 2 bases and J by 2 bases, with 6 bases between. The CDR3 contains 14 residues. In nucleotides, the CDR3 is TGTGCCAGCAGTTACAGGGCTAACACCGGGGAGCTGTTTTTT. The encoded protein is CASSYRANTGELFF.

The V and J genes are TRBV15 and TRBJ1-4; TRBD1 is a possible D gene (5 bases). The CDR3 totals 15 residues. Germline V gives CDR1 LNHNV, CDR2 YYDKDF (reference sequence). V dropped 3 bases and J dropped 2 bases, with 10 bases sitting between them. CDR3 region: CATSSPGTTNEKLFF. The CDR3 DNA reads as TGTGCCACCAGCAGCCCCGGGACTACTAATGAAAAACTGTTTTTT.

The chain couples TRBV5-5 to TRBJ2-7; tentatively, D is TRBD2 (6 bases). V dropped 3 bases and J dropped 7 bases, with 17 bases sitting between them. This CDR3 region has 14 residues. CDR1 and CDR2 (germline): SGHKS, YYEKEE (reference sequence). This CDR3 is CASSSPSDYYEQYF. In nucleotides, the CDR3 is TGTGCCAGCAGCTCGCCATCGGACTACTATGAGCAGTACTTC.

In its sample, this clone was seen a few times. The V gene is TRBV28, the J gene TRBJ1-4, with TRBD1 as a possible D gene (5 bases). This CDR3 is built from 12 residues. Trimming removed 8 bases from V and 1 base from J, with 5 bases in between. Germline values: CDR1 MDHEN, CDR2 SYDVKM. CDR3 in amino acids: CASQGTNEKLFF. The CDR3 DNA reads TGTGCCAGCCAGGGAACTAATGAAAAACTGTTTTTT.

Of note for this clone: Other DNA sequences from this sample encode an identical CDR3 as well. This rearrangement joins TRBV28 to TRBJ2-7; no reliable D call. The CDR3 has 14 amino acids. Trimming removed 1 base from V and 2 bases from J, with 9 bases in between. Germline lookup yields CDR1 MDHEN and CDR2 SYDVKM. CDR3 sequence: CASSLYLVPYEQYF. The CDR3 DNA follows: TGTGCCAGCAGTTTATATTTAGTCCCCTACGAGCAGTACTTC.

The chain recombines TRBV5-1 with TRBJ2-1, with TRBD2 identical over 14 bases. The V and J ends lost 8 bases and 7 bases, in that order; junction bases with no gene match: 5. This CDR3 is built from 14 residues. The germline CDR1 and CDR2 sequences are SGHRS and YFSETQ. The CDR3 nucleotides are TGCGCCAGTACGGGACTAGCGGGAGTGAATGAGCAGTTCTTC. It translates to CASTGLAGVNEQFF.

This chain joins TRBV6-5 and TRBJ2-1; D is possibly TRBD1 (6 bases). This CDR3 has 14 residues. V was trimmed by 5 bases and J by 7 bases, leaving 15 bases between them. Germline CDR1 MNHEY, CDR2 SVGAGI. This CDR3 reads CASSDLGQENEQFF. CDR3 nucleotides: TGTGCCAGCAGTGACTTGGGACAAGAGAATGAGCAGTTCTTC.

The chain recombines TRBV28 with TRBJ2-2; D is undetermined. The V and J ends lost 6 bases and 3 bases respectively, with 20 bases between them. Germline CDR1 is MDHEN and CDR2 is SYDVKM. The CDR3 has 17 residues. This CDR3 reads CASRYSFVGRHTGELFF. In DNA form, the CDR3 reads TGTGCCAGCAGGTATTCTTTCGTCGGAAGACACACCGGGGAGCTGTTTTTT.

The chain combines TRBV30 with TRBJ1-2; possibly TRBD1 for D (6 bases). The V gene's germline CDR1 is GTSNPN and CDR2 SVGIG (reference sequence). The CDR3 extends over 15 amino acids. The V and J ends lost 1 base and 2 bases respectively, with 14 bases between them. The CDR3 sequence: CAWSAGGAGNYGYTF. In DNA form, the CDR3 reads TGTGCCTGGAGTGCGGGGGGCGCGGGAAACTATGGCTACACCTTC.

There are a few counts of this clone. The rearrangement links TRBV25-1 to TRBJ1-1; D call uncertain. The V gene lost 5 bases and the J gene lost 5 bases, with 9 bases spanning the gap. The CDR3 is 12 residues long. Germline V gene data show CDR1 as MGHDK and CDR2 as SYGVNS. CDR3 nucleotide sequence: TGTGCCAGCAGTATAACCCAGACTGAAGCTTTCTTT. Translated: CASSITQTEAFF.

This chain connects TRBV6-1 to TRBJ1-3, with D hard to call. V lost 0 bases and J 2 bases, leaving 8 bases between the germline ends. This CDR3 has 15 residues. Germline V gene lookup returns CDR1 MNHNS and CDR2 SASEGT. The CDR3 coding sequence is TGTGCCAGCAGTGAAGCGATGTCGCCTGGAAACACCATATATTTT. Encoded protein: CASSEAMSPGNTIYF.

The V call is TRBV21-1, the J call TRBJ2-7; whether TRBD1, the table's D call, matches the DNA was not checked. TRBV21-1 is recorded as a pseudogene. CDR3 length equals 14 residues. The CDR3 bases are TGTGCCAGCAGCTACAGACCCGTTCTCTACGAGCAGTACTTC. This sequence encodes CASSYRPVLYEQYF.

The rearrangement uses TRBV5-1 and TRBJ1-4; 7 nucleotides match TRBD1. Germline values: CDR1 SGHRS, CDR2 YFSETQ. J was trimmed by 6 bases and V by 4 bases; bases with no gene match: 6. The CDR3 covers 14 residues. In nucleotides, the CDR3 is TGCGCCAGCAGCAACAACGGACAGGATGAAAAACTGTTTTTT. Amino acids: CASSNNGQDEKLFF.

Notes on this clone: The same CDR3 is also encoded by other DNA sequences in this sample. CDR3 in DNA: TGTGCCAGCTCACCAGGGACCTACGAGCAGTACTTC. The encoded protein is CASSPGTYEQYF. The V gene is TRBV18, the J gene TRBJ2-7, with D hard to call. Germline values: CDR1 KGHSH, CDR2 LQKENI. V lost 2 bases and J 2 bases, leaving 4 bases between the germline ends. The length of the CDR3 is 12 residues.

V is TRBV11-2 and J is TRBJ2-7, with 7 bases aligning to TRBD1. There are 16 residues in the CDR3. The junction had 11 bases not matched to a gene; V was cut back by 4 bases and J by 2 bases. CDR1 is SGHAT, CDR2 FQNNGV, per germline. In DNA form, the CDR3 reads TGTGCCAGCAGCTCCATAGGGACAGTAAAACCCTACGAGCAGTACTTC. It codes for CASSSIGTVKPYEQYF.